The 19 T cell receptor beta chains given below trace back to one sample, sequenced in a study of T cells in Graves' hyperthyroidism and ophthalmopathy. RNA transcripts yielded amplified TCR beta CDR3 regions. First-round RT-PCR targeting the TCR CDR3 was performed with the HTBI primer set. TCRdb re-called the multiplex PCR reads with MiXCR, one entry per CDR3 protein. The sample lists hundreds of thousands of distinct CDR3 sequences; about 45% were seen once. Sequences were obtained from peripheral blood or thyroid tissue (not recorded which). Receptors originate from a woman aged 18-29 years with Graves' hyperthyroidism.

Concerning this clonotype itself: This may be a read error, as it is one base from a much larger clone. Because the CDR3 is missing its conserved closing phenylalanine or tryptophan, this is likely a read error. The gene calls are TRBV7-9 and TRBJ1-1; D remains unclear. With 5 bases removed from V and 4 bases from J, the gap between germline ends came to 5 bases. This CDR3 contains 11 residues. The germline V gene has CDR1 SEHNR and CDR2 FQNEAQ (reference sequence). The CDR3 loop reads CASSPVTEAFL. The CDR3 DNA follows: TGTGCCAGCAGCCCGGTCACTGAAGCTTTCCTT.

The chain carries TRBV20-1 and TRBJ2-5; 11 bases fit TRBD1. Germline trimming cut 6 bases from V and 5 bases from J; bases unmatched to any gene: 8. CDR1 is DFQATT, CDR2 SNEGSKA, per germline (reference sequence). CDR3 size: 14 residues. CDR3 DNA: TGCAGTGCGAGCGGACAGGGGGCATCGGAGACCCAGTACTTC. This codes for CSASGQGASETQYF.

This clonotype has just a few counts. This sequence joins TRBV2 and TRBJ2-7; unclear D gene. The CDR3 is made up of 13 amino acids. Germline CDR1 reads SNHLY; CDR2 reads FYNNEI. Trimming removed 0 bases from V and 6 bases from J, with 9 bases in between. The CDR3 sequence is CASSEALAAEQYF. CDR3 sequence (DNA): TGTGCCAGCAGTGAAGCGCTCGCGGCCGAGCAGTACTTC.

The chain employs TRBV10-3 and TRBJ1-5; D remains unclear. Trimming took 10 bases from V and 0 from J, leaving 13 bases between them. Germline loops: CDR1 ENHRY, CDR2 SYGVKD. This CDR3 is 14 amino acids long. The CDR3 reads CASSALHSNQPQHF. Here the CDR3 DNA reads TGTGCCAGCAGCGCCCTCCATAGCAATCAGCCCCAGCATTTT.

On this clonotype itself: Mismatch with germline at one junction end may stem from a read error. The gene calls are TRBV7-2 and TRBJ1-1; the D gene is possibly TRBD1 (6 bases). Germline CDR1 is SGHTA and CDR2 is FQGNSA. The CDR3 sequence is 14 residues long. The CDR3 loop reads CASGLGTLVGRAFF. CDR3 coding DNA: TGTGCCAGCGGCTTAGGGACACTCGTCGGGAGAGCTTTCTTT.

This clonotype was detected many times. The chain has TRBV29-1 and TRBJ1-3; D may be TRBD1 (5 bases). Between the trimmed V and J ends, which lost 6 bases and 0 bases, there was a span of 12 bases. Germline V gene lookup returns CDR1 SQVTM and CDR2 ANQGSEA. The CDR3 is 14 residues long. CDR3 sequence reads: CSVSTGYSGNTIYF. CDR3 sequence (DNA): TGCAGCGTATCAACAGGTTACTCTGGAAACACCATATATTTT.

This clonotype was picked up a small number of times. The chain combines TRBV2 with TRBJ1-2; 9 bases line up with TRBD1. The CDR3 loop spans 14 amino acids. Unmatched junction bases numbered 6, after V lost 2 bases and J lost 8 bases. Germline V gene sequence: CDR1 SNHLY, CDR2 FYNNEI. The CDR3 here is CASSESGQGWGYTF. The CDR3 nucleotides read TGTGCCAGCAGTGAATCGGGACAGGGTTGGGGCTACACCTTC.

This sequence joins TRBV5-1 and TRBJ1-1, with unresolved D. Germline CDR1 and CDR2: SGHRS and YFSETQ. The CDR3 totals 14 residues. V was clipped by 4 bases and J by 1 base, with 11 bases between them. CDR3 in DNA: TGCGCCAGCAGCGGCCTTAACTCGAACACTGAAGCTTTCTTT. Protein product: CASSGLNSNTEAFF.

The rearrangement links TRBV10-3 to TRBJ1-2; TRBD1 matches 12 bases. The CDR3 length is 17 residues. Germline CDR1 ENHRY, CDR2 SYGVKD. V gave up 5 bases and J gave up 7 bases; unmatched junction bases: 14. CDR3 coding DNA: TGTGCCATCAGTCCCGGGACAGGGGGCGCGGTACTATCTGGCTACACCTTC. As protein: CAISPGTGGAVLSGYTF.

The chain joins TRBV7-9 to TRBJ2-2; no clear D. Trimming removed 5 bases from V and 5 bases from J, with 18 bases in between. The CDR3 is 16 residues long. Looked up from germline, CDR1 is SEHNR and CDR2 is FQNEAQ (reference sequence). The CDR3 is CASSNPYRVSTGELFF. The DNA for the CDR3 is TGTGCCAGCAGCAACCCATATAGGGTATCGACCGGGGAGCTGTTTTTT.

This clonotype turned up a few times. The rearrangement links TRBV7-9 to TRBJ1-5; possible D gene TRBD1, 6 bases. CDR1 is SEHNR and CDR2 is FQNEAQ in the germline V gene (reference sequence). The CDR3 totals 14 residues. V lost 0 bases to trimming and J lost 6 bases, with 9 bases between them. CDR3 DNA: TGTGCCAGCAGCTTAGCAGCAGGGGCTCAGCCCCAGCATTTT. Protein product: CASSLAAGAQPQHF. Based on the CDR3 plus reference TRBV7-9 and TRBJ1-5, the full variable domain is DTGVSQNPRHKITKRGQNVTFRCDPISEHNRLYWYRQTLGQGPEFLTYFQNEAQLEKSRLLSDRFSAERPKGSFSTLEIQRTEQGDSAMYLCASSLAAGAQPQHFGDGTRLSIL.

This clonotype was observed a few times. The rearrangement joins TRBV20-1 to TRBJ1-2; unclear D gene. Germline CDR1 and CDR2: DFQATT and SNEGSKA (reference sequence). CDR3 size: 9 residues. The CDR3 DNA reads as TGCATGGGCGGCTATGGCTACACCTTC. Encoded protein: CMGGYGYTF.

This clonotype turned up a few times. The V gene is TRBV5-6, the J gene TRBJ2-5; no clear D. CDR1 and CDR2 from the germline V gene are SGHDT and YYEEEE. The CDR3 sequence is 15 residues long. Trimming pared 0 bases from V and 5 bases from J, leaving 14 bases between. The CDR3 sequence is CASSLADGLGETQYF. CDR3 nucleotide sequence: TGTGCCAGCAGCTTGGCCGATGGGTTAGGGGAGACCCAGTACTTC. The full variable domain, completed using reference TRBV5-6 and TRBJ2-5, is DAGVTQSPTHLIKTRGQQVTLRCSPKSGHDTVSWYQQALGQGPQFIFQYYEEEERQRGNFPDRFSGHQFPNYSSELNVNALLLGDSALYLCASSLADGLGETQYFGPGTRLLVL.

The chain joins TRBV7-6 to TRBJ2-2; D perhaps matches TRBD2 (5 bases). The CDR3 totals 15 residues. V was cut by 5 bases and J by 1 base, with 11 bases left in between. Germline V gene lookup returns CDR1 SGHVS and CDR2 FNYEAQ. CDR3 sequence: CASSPEDWNTGELFF. Written as DNA, the CDR3 is TGTGCCAGCAGCCCCGAGGACTGGAACACCGGGGAGCTGTTTTTT. Full variable domain (rest looked up from reference TRBV7-6 and TRBJ2-2): GAGVSQSPRYKVTKRGQDVALRCDPISGHVSLYWYRQALGQGPEFLTYFNYEAQQDKSGLPNDRFSAERPEGSISTLTIQRTEQRDSAMYRCASSPEDWNTGELFFGEGSRLTVL.

This clonotype came up a few times. The chain carries TRBV7-2 and TRBJ1-3; no definite D call. The V gene lost 2 bases and the J gene lost 0 bases, with 11 bases spanning the gap. Germline V CDR1 and CDR2: SGHTA, FQGNSA. The CDR3 is 16 residues long. The CDR3, as DNA: TGTGCCAGCAGCTTATGGACCCCGGTCTCTGGAAACACCATATATTTT. This gives the protein CASSLWTPVSGNTIYF. The full variable domain, in which reference TRBV7-2 and TRBJ1-3 provide the parts outside the CDR3, is GAGVSQSPSNKVTEKGKDVELRCDPISGHTALYWYRQSLGQGLEFLIYFQGNSAPDKSGLPSDRFSAERTGGSVSTLTIQRTQQEDSAVYLCASSLWTPVSGNTIYFGEGSWLTVV.

This clonotype was counted only a few times. The V call is TRBV7-8, the J call TRBJ1-5; D is unresolved. Trimming took 5 bases from V and 6 from J, leaving 11 bases between them. CDR3 size: 13 residues. CDR1 SGHVS and CDR2 FQNEAQ come from the germline V gene. CDR3 residues: CASSRIVFQPQHF. The DNA of the CDR3 is TGTGCCAGCAGCCGGATTGTCTTTCAGCCCCAGCATTTT.

The rearrangement links TRBV7-8 to TRBJ2-5; no reliable D call. V lost 3 bases to trimming and J lost 4 bases, with 12 bases between them. CDR3 size: 14 residues. Germline assignment: CDR1 SGHVS and CDR2 FQNEAQ. The CDR3 is CASSLDDPPETQYF. The CDR3 DNA sequence: TGTGCCAGCAGCTTGGACGACCCTCCAGAGACCCAGTACTTC.

CDR3 DNA sequence: TGTGCCAGCGGACAGGGACAGGGGGCATCTGAAGCTTTCTTT. It encodes CASGQGQGASEAFF. The chain links TRBV6-1 to TRBJ1-1; 12 bases align to TRBD1. CDR3 length: 14 residues. Trimming cost V 8 bases and J 6 bases; bases outside gene matches: 7. Germline CDR1 is MNHNS and CDR2 is SASEGT.

The V gene is TRBV14, the J gene TRBJ1-5, with 8 bases identical to TRBD1. The CDR3 covers 16 residues. The germline gives CDR1 SGHDN, CDR2 FVKESK. The ends lost 4 bases at V and 1 base at J; junction bases unmatched: 6. The CDR3 sequence is CASSPRGDRSNQPQHF. CDR3 nucleotides: TGTGCCAGCAGCCCCCGGGGGGACAGGAGCAATCAGCCCCAGCATTTT.